A selection of T cell receptor beta chains follows, all from one sample in a study of cytomegalovirus exposure and HLA in healthy donors. Sequenced by immunoSEQ multiplex PCR; TCRdb stores in-frame clones only, minus some. The sample yields about 200,000 clones, 75% to 85% seen once. The specimen was PBMCs. These receptors all stem from a girl between 10 and 17 years old in good health and CMV-seronegative. CDR3s include the opening cysteine and the closing phenylalanine or tryptophan. A D gene is named only where the DNA matches it firmly. Clone size, where shown, is once, few, many, or a class for clones that have expanded.

clone size,D gene,CDR3 length,J gene,V gene,CDR3 protein,CDR3 DNA
NA,TRBD2,16,TRBJ2-1,TRBV15,CATSREGLSSYNEQFF,TGTGCCACCAGCAGAGAGGGACTAAGCTCCTACAATGAGCAGTTCTTC
few,TRBD1,16,TRBJ2-7,TRBV6-1,CASSEPGQGKRYEQYF,TGTGCCAGCAGTGAACCGGGACAGGGTAAGAGGTACGAGCAGTACTTC
NA,TRBD1,15,TRBJ1-5,TRBV7-2,CASSFTQGGGQPQHF,TGTGCCAGCAGCTTTACTCAGGGGGGCGGTCAGCCCCAGCATTTT
NA,TRBD1,14,TRBJ1-5,TRBV28,CASSFPDRVQPQHF,TGTGCCAGCAGTTTCCCTGACAGGGTACAGCCCCAGCATTTT
NA,TRBD2,15,TRBJ2-3,TRBV18,CASSPLAGSGDTQYF,TGTGCCAGCTCACCACTAGCGGGATCAGGAGATACGCAGTATTTT
once,NA,13,TRBJ2-7,TRBV18,CASSPLGRDEQYF,TGTGCCAGCTCACCGCTCGGCAGGGACGAGCAGTACTTC
NA,TRBD1,14,TRBJ1-4,TRBV28,CASTPGQLNEKLFF,TGTGCCAGCACCCCGGGACAGCTTAATGAAAAACTGTTTTTT
few,TRBD2,19,TRBJ2-3,TRBV4-2,CASSQERGTSGGGSDTQYF,TGTGCCAGCAGCCAAGAACGGGGGACTAGCGGGGGAGGGTCAGATACGCAGTATTTT
NA,TRBD1,16,TRBJ2-7,TRBV7-9,CASSLTPGQGSEEQYF,TGTGCCAGCAGCTTAACGCCGGGACAGGGCTCGGAGGAGCAGTACTTC
NA,TRBD2,16,TRBJ2-1,TRBV18,CASSPNLAGGHGEQFF,TGTGCCAGCTCACCAAATCTAGCGGGAGGGCATGGGGAGCAGTTCTTC
NA,NA,13,TRBJ1-1,TRBV18,CASSPRMNTEAFF,TGTGCCAGCTCACCGCGAATGAACACTGAAGCTTTCTTT
NA,NA,16,TRBJ1-6,TRBV4-3,CASSQDPGDWDSPLHF,TGCGCCAGCAGCCAAGATCCAGGGGATTGGGATTCACCCCTCCACTTT
NA,TRBD2,14,TRBJ2-7,TRBV6-5,CASGLAGGSYEQYF,TGTGCCAGCGGATTAGCGGGAGGATCCTACGAGCAGTACTTC
NA,NA,13,TRBJ2-5,TRBV19,CASSTVHGETQYF,TGTGCCAGTAGTACAGTCCATGGAGAGACCCAGTACTTC
NA,TRBD1,15,TRBJ2-1,TRBV10-1,CASSDRGQGAWEQFF,TGCGCCAGCAGTGATCGGGGACAGGGGGCATGGGAGCAGTTCTTC
NA,NA,14,TRBJ1-5,TRBV7-9,CASSLGASNQPQHF,TGTGCCAGCAGCTTAGGGGCGAGCAATCAGCCCCAGCATTTT
NA,NA,15,TRBJ2-2,TRBV6-1,CASSDFHLFSGELFF,TGTGCCAGCAGTGATTTCCACCTTTTCAGCGGGGAGCTGTTTTTT
NA,NA,16,TRBJ2-2,TRBV5-1,CASSNSRARNTGELFF,TGCGCCAGCAGCAACTCCAGGGCGCGGAACACCGGGGAGCTGTTTTTT
few,NA,15,TRBJ2-7,TRBV4-1,CASTKDPGYSYEQYF,TGCGCCAGCACCAAAGATCCAGGGTACTCCTACGAGCAGTACTTC